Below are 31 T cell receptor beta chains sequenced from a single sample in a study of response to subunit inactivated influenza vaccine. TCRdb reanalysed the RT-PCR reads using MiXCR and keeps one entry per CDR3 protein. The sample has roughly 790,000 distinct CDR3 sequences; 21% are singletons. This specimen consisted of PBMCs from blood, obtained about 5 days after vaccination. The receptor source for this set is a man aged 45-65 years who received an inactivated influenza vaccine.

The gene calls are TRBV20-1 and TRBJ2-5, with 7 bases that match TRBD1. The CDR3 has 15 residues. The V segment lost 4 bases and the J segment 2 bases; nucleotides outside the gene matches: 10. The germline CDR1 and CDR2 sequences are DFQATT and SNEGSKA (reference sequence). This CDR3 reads CSATTWTGSQETQYF. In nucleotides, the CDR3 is TGCAGTGCTACAACTTGGACAGGTTCTCAAGAGACCCAGTACTTC.

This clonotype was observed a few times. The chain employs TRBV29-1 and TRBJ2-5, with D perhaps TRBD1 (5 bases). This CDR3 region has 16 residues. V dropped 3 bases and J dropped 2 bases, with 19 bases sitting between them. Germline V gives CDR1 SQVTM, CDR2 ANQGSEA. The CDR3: CSVDVPVTAVQETQYF. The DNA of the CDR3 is TGCAGCGTTGATGTCCCGGTGACAGCAGTTCAAGAGACCCAGTACTTC.

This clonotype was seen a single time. The CDR3 sequence: CASSLLVEETQYF. As DNA, the CDR3 is TGCGCCAGCAGCTTGCTGGTAGAGGAGACCCAGTACTTC. The genes are TRBV5-1 and TRBJ2-5; D remains ambiguous. V lost 1 base and J 5 bases, leaving 9 bases between the germline ends. Germline V gene data show CDR1 as SGHRS and CDR2 as YFSETQ. CDR3 length: 13 residues.

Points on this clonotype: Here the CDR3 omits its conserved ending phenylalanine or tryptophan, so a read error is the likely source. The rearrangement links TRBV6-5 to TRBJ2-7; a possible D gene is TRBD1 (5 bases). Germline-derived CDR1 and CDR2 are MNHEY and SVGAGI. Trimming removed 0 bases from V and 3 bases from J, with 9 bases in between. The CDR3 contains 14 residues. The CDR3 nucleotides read TGTGCCAGCAGTTACTCGGGGCGGATCTACGAGCAGTACCTC. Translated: CASSYSGRIYEQYL.

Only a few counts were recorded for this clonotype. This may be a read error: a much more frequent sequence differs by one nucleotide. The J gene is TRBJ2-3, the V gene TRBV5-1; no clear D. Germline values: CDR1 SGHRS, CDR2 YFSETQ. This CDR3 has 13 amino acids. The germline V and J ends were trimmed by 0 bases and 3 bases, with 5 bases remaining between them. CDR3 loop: CASSLGWTDTQYF. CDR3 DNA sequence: TGCGCCAGCAGCTTGGGGTGGACAGATACGCAGTATTTT.

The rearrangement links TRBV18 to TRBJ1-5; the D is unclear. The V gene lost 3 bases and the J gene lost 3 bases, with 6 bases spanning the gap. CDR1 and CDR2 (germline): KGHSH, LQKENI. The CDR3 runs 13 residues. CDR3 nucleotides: TGTGCCAGCTCACCGGGGTACAATCAGCCCCAGCATTTT. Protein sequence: CASSPGYNQPQHF.

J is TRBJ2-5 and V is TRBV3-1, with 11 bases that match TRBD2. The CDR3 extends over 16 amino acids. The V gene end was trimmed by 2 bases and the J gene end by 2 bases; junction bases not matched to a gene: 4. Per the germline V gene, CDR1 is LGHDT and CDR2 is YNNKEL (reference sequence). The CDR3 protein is CASSQTGLAEQETQYF. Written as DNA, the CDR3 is TGTGCCAGCAGCCAAACGGGACTAGCGGAACAAGAGACCCAGTACTTC.

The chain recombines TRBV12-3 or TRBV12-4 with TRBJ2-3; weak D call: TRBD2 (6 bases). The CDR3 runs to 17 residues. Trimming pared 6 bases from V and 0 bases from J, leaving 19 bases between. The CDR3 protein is CASSSPEGWTSTDTQYF. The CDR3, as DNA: TGTGCCAGCAGCTCCCCGGAGGGGTGGACTAGCACAGATACGCAGTATTTT.

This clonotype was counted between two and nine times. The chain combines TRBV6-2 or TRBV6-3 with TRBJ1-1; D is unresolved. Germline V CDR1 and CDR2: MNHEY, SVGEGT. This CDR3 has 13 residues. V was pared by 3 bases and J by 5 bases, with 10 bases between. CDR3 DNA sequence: TGTGCCAGCAGTTATCAAACACGGACTGAAGCTTTCTTT. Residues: CASSYQTRTEAFF.

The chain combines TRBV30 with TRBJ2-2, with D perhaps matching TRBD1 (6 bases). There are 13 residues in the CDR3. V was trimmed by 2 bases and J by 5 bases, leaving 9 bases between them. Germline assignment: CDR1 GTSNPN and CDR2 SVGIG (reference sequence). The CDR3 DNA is TGTGCCTGGAGTCATACAGGGACCGGGGAGCTGTTTTTT. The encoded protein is CAWSHTGTGELFF.

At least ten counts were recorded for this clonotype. The chain's CDR3 is CSARESGSGYNEQFF. In DNA, the CDR3 is TGCAGCGCCCGAGAGTCCGGGAGTGGGTACAATGAGCAGTTCTTC. V usage is TRBV29-1 and J usage is TRBJ2-1; weak D call: TRBD2 (6 bases). The CDR3 has 15 amino acids. Germline V gene lookup returns CDR1 SQVTM and CDR2 ANQGSEA. V gave up 7 bases and J gave up 4 bases, with 20 bases separating them.

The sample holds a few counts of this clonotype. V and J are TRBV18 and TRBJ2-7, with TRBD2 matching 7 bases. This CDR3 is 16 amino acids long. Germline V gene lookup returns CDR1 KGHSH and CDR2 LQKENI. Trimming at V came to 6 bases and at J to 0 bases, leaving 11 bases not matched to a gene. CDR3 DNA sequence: TGTGCCAGCTCTCAGAGGGGAGGCGGGAGCTCCTACGAGCAGTACTTC. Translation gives CASSQRGGGSSYEQYF.

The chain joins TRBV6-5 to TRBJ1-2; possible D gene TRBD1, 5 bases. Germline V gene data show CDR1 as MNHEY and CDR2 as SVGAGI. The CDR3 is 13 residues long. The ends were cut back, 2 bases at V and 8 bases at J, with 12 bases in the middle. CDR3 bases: TGTGCCAGCAGTTACGGTCACGCAGGGGGCTACACCTTC. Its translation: CASSYGHAGGYTF.

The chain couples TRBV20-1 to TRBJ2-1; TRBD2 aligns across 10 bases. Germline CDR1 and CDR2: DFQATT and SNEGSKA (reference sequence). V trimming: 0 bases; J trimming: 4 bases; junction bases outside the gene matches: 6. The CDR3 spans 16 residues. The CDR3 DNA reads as TGCAGTGCTAGAGATCTGAGGACTAGCGGTTACAATGAGCAGTTCTTC. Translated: CSARDLRTSGYNEQFF.

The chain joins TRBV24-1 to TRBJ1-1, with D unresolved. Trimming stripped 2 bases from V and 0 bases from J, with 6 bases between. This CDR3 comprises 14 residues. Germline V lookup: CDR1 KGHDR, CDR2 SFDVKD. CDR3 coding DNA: TGTGCCACCAGTGATTCTTCTATGAACACTGAAGCTTTCTTT. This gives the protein CATSDSSMNTEAFF.

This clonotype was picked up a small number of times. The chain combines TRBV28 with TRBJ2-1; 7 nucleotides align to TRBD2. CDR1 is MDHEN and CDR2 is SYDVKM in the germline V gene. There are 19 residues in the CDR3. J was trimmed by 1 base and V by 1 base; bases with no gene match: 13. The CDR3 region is CASSLFGGGPFGSYNEQFF. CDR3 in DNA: TGTGCCAGCAGTTTATTTGGGGGAGGGCCCTTTGGATCCTACAATGAGCAGTTCTTC.

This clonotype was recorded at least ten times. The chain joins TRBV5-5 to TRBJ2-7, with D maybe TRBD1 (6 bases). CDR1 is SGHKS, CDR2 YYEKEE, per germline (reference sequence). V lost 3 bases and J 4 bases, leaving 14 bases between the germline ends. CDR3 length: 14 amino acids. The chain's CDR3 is CASSWGTKIYEQYF. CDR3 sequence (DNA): TGTGCCAGCAGCTGGGGGACAAAAATTTACGAGCAGTACTTC.

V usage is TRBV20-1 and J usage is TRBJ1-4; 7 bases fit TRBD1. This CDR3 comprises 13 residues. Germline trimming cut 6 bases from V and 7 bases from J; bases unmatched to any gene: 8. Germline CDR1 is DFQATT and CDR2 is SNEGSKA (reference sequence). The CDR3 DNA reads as TGCAGTGCGCGGGACAGTATGAGTGAAAAACTGTTTTTT. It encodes CSARDSMSEKLFF.

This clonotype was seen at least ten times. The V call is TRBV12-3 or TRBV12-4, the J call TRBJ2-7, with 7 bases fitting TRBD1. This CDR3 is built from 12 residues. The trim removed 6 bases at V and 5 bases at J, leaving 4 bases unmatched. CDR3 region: CASRTGWDEQYF. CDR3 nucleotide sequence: TGTGCCAGCAGGACAGGGTGGGACGAGCAGTACTTC.

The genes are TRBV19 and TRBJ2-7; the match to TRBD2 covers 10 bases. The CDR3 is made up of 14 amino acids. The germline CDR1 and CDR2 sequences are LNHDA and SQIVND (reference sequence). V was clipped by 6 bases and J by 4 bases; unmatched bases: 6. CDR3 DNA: TGTGCCAGTAGATCCGGGACTAGCGTATACGAGCAGTACTTC. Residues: CASRSGTSVYEQYF.

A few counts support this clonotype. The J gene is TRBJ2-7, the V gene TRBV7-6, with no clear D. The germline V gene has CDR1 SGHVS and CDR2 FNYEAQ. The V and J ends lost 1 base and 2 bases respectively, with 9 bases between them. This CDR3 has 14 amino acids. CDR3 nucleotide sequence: TGTGCCAGCAGCTTAGAGTCGGTGGCCTACGAGCAGTACTTC. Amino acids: CASSLESVAYEQYF.

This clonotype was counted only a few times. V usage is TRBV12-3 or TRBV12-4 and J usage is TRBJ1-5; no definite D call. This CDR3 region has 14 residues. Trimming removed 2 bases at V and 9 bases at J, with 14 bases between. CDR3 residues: CASSLHGDAWPQHF. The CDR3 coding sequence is TGTGCCAGCAGTTTACACGGGGATGCGTGGCCCCAGCATTTT.

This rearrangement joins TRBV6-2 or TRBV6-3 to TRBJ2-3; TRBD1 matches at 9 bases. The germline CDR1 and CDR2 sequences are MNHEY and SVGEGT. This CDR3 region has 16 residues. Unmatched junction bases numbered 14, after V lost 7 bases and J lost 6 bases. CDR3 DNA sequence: TGTGCCAGCAACTTTTACAGGGGGCTCCGGTTGGATACGCAGTATTTT. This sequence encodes CASNFYRGLRLDTQYF.

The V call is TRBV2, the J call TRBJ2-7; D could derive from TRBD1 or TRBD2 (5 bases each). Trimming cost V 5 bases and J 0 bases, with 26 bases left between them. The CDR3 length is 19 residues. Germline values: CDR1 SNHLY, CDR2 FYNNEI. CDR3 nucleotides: TGTGCCAGCAGTCCCGGAGCTGGGGGTTCGCGTTGGAGCTCCTACGAGCAGTACTTC. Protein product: CASSPGAGGSRWSSYEQYF.

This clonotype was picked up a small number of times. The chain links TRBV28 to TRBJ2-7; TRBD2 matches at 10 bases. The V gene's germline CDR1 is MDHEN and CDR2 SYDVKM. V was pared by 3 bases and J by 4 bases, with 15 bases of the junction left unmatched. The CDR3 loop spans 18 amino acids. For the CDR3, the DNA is TGTGCCAGCAGTTTCCTGCCTGGTCTAGCGGGAGTAGCTTACGAGCAGTACTTC. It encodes CASSFLPGLAGVAYEQYF.

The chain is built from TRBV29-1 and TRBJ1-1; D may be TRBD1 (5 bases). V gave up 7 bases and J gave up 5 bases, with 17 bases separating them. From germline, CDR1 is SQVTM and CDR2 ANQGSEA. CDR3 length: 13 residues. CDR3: CSACPGTKTEAFF. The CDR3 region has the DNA TGCAGCGCTTGCCCGGGGACGAAAACTGAAGCTTTCTTT.

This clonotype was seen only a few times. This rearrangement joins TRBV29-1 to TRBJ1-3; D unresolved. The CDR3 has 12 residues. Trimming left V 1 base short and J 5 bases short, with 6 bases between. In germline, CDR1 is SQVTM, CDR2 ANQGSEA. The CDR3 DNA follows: TGCAGCGTTGAAGGCCAGAGAAACACCATATATTTT. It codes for CSVEGQRNTIYF.

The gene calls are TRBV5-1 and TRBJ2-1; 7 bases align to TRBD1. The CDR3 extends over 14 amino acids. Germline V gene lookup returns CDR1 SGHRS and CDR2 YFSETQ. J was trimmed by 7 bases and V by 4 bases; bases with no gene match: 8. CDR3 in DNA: TGCGCCAGCAGCGGGACAGAGTCCGGAAATGAGCAGTTCTTC. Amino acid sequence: CASSGTESGNEQFF.

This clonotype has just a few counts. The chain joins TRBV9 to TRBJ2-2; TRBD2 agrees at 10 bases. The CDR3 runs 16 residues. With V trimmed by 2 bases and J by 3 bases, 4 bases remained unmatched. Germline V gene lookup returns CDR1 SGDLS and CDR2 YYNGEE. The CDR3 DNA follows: TGTGCCAGCAGCGTTTTAAGCGGGAGGGACACCGGGGAGCTGTTTTTT. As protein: CASSVLSGRDTGELFF. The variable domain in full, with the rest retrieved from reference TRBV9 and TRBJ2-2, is DSGVTQTPKHLITATGQRVTLRCSPRSGDLSVYWYQQSLDQGLQFLIQYYNGEERAKGNILERFSAQQFPDLHSELNLSSLELGDSALYFCASSVLSGRDTGELFFGEGSRLTVL.

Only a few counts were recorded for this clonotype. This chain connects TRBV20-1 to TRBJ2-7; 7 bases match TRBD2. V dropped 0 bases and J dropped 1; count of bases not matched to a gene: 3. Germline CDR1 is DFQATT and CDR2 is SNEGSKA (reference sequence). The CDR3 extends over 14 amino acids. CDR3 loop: CSARDSGPSYEQYF. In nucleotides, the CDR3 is TGCAGTGCTAGAGATAGCGGGCCTTCCTACGAGCAGTACTTC.

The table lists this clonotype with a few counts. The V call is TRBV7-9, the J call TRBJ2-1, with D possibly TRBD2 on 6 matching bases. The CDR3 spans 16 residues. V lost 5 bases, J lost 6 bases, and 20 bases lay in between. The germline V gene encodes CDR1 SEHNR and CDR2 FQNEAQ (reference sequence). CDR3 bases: TGTGCCAGCAGCCACCGGGACTGGATAAAAAGCAATGAGCAGTTCTTC. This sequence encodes CASSHRDWIKSNEQFF. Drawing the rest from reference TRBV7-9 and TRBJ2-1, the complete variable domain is DTGVSQNPRHKITKRGQNVTFRCDPISEHNRLYWYRQTLGQGPEFLTYFQNEAQLEKSRLLSDRFSAERPKGSFSTLEIQRTEQGDSAMYLCASSHRDWIKSNEQFFGPGTRLTVL.